The rows below give T cell receptor beta chains drawn from one sample of a study of blood T cells in healthy people across ages. TCRdb ran MiXCR on the 5' RACE reads and lists one entry per CDR3 protein. Found here are about 730,000 distinct CDR3 sequences, roughly 44% of them singletons; the top ten hold 20% to 25%. Sequenced input: blood. These receptor sequences come from a woman between 55 and 75 years old in good health. Each CDR3 is given with its conserved first and last residue.

v_call: TRBV12-3/TRBV12-4
cdr3_aa: CASSLLAVKETQYF

v_call: TRBV11-2
cdr3_aa: CASSPDGRGPDTQYF

v_call: TRBV6-5
cdr3_aa: CASSDRTGEKLFF

v_call: TRBV6-1
cdr3_aa: CASPGTLANEQYF

v_call: TRBV10-3
cdr3_aa: CAVSDITGGRQGTQYF

v_call: TRBV6-2/TRBV6-3
cdr3_aa: CASRKTGLEGTEAFF

v_call: TRBV11-1
cdr3_aa: CASSFYRDASYEQYF

v_call: TRBV20-1
cdr3_aa: CSARDRVSQNIQYF

v_call: TRBV18
cdr3_aa: CASSPRSGYSYEQYF

v_call: TRBV7-2
cdr3_aa: CASSLGAGVRDTQYF

v_call: TRBV12-3/TRBV12-4
cdr3_aa: CASSPGGSGSSYEQYF

v_call: TRBV6-6
cdr3_aa: CASTGTSGKANEQYF

v_call: TRBV5-1
cdr3_aa: CASSPRLAGDTGELFF

v_call: TRBV11-3
cdr3_aa: CASSLTSGGRQYF

v_call: TRBV15
cdr3_aa: CATSRDRRVPNEQYF

v_call: TRBV4-3
cdr3_aa: CASSQGAGTSYSASYNEQFF

v_call: TRBV20-1
cdr3_aa: CSARSRARGNIQYF

v_call: TRBV12-3/TRBV12-4
cdr3_aa: CASSSQGKVSGYTF

v_call: TRBV4-2
cdr3_aa: CASSQDAVTGTQYF

v_call: TRBV4-2
cdr3_aa: CASSSGEGGNQPQHF

v_call: TRBV29-1
cdr3_aa: CAMTGDDYGYTF

v_call: TRBV29-1
cdr3_aa: CSLSVGGQGPNLFF

v_call: TRBV7-9
cdr3_aa: CASRGLWREGIDNEQFF

v_call: TRBV20-1
cdr3_aa: CGARDMAWGPQHF

v_call: TRBV5-1
cdr3_aa: CASSAQQGFTGELFF

v_call: TRBV7-3
cdr3_aa: CASSLIAGGTDTQYF

v_call: TRBV6-1
cdr3_aa: CASSVGSAYEQYF

v_call: TRBV2
cdr3_aa: CASMGDSHGELFF

v_call: TRBV5-6
cdr3_aa: CASSPGLAGGIMNEQFF

v_call: TRBV5-6
cdr3_aa: CASRTRRGTQFF

v_call: TRBV10-2
cdr3_aa: CASRRGSATNEKLFF

v_call: TRBV7-9
cdr3_aa: CASSRSGMADEQFF

v_call: TRBV19
cdr3_aa: CASSMRPGNGGNQPQHF

v_call: TRBV6-5
cdr3_aa: CASSYNGATNEKLFF

v_call: TRBV10-3
cdr3_aa: CAAGEGADYNEQYF

v_call: TRBV7-2
cdr3_aa: CASSLSRGIGEETQYF

v_call: TRBV24-1
cdr3_aa: CATRGMGGTDTQYF

v_call: TRBV9
cdr3_aa: CASSVGTEWSYNEQFF

v_call: TRBV13
cdr3_aa: CASSLVGRALLSTDTQYF

v_call: TRBV25-1
cdr3_aa: CASIGPGQGALGANVLTF

v_call: TRBV6-4
cdr3_aa: CASSGRSNTDTQYF

v_call: TRBV7-8
cdr3_aa: CASSLGLANLPYEQYF